Below, 5 T cell receptor beta chains from the same sample are listed, as sequenced in a study of PD-L1 blockade in urothelial cancer. Repertoires were generated with immunoSEQ multiplex PCR, while TCRdb's copy carries only in-frame clones and drops some. The sample has about 48,000 clones, approximately 83% seen once. Time point given: peripheral blood 6 weeks after treatment start. The sample was PBMCs, taken around atezolizumab (anti-PD-L1) treatment. The receptors were gathered from a man aged 60-69 years with urothelial cancer.

The genes are TRBV29-1 and TRBJ2-7; TRBD1 matches at 7 bases. The V gene's germline CDR1 is SQVTM and CDR2 ANQGSEA. CDR3 length: 14 amino acids. V was pared by 4 bases and J by 2 bases, with 8 bases of the junction left unmatched. The CDR3 loop reads CSVAMTGRPYEQYF. The CDR3 bases are TGCAGCGTTGCTATGACAGGGCGCCCCTACGAGCAGTACTTC.

CDR3 bases: TGTGCCAGCAGTCTGAGGGTTTACCACGAGCAGTACTTC. Translation gives CASSLRVYHEQYF. This rearrangement joins TRBV6-5 to TRBJ2-7; D may be TRBD2 (5 bases). Germline CDR1 is MNHEY and CDR2 is SVGAGI. CDR3 length: 13 residues. V was pared by 5 bases and J by 5 bases, with 13 bases between.

For this clone: Germline is not matched at one junction end, which may reflect a read error. This chain joins TRBV7-9 and TRBJ1-1, with D possibly being TRBD1 (6 bases). This CDR3 region has 12 residues. CDR1 is SEHNR and CDR2 is FQNEAQ in the germline V gene (reference sequence). Here the CDR3 DNA reads TGTGCCAGCAGCCCCCGGGACACAGAAGCTTTCTTT. As protein: CASSPRDTEAFF.

This chain connects TRBV10-2 to TRBJ1-3; possible D gene TRBD1, 6 bases. Germline-derived CDR1 and CDR2 are WSHSY and SAAADI. V lost 6 bases, J lost 4 bases, and 25 bases lay in between. CDR3 length: 18 residues. The CDR3 protein is CASSQKLRDIKNGNTIYF. The CDR3 coding sequence is TGCGCCAGCAGCCAGAAACTCCGGGACATCAAAAACGGAAACACCATATATTTT.

The CDR3 sequence is CASSILLAGGHETQYF. The CDR3 DNA reads TGTGCCAGTAGTATATTATTAGCGGGGGGGCATGAGACCCAGTACTTC. V usage is TRBV19 and J usage is TRBJ2-5; 11 nucleotides align to TRBD2. The CDR3 consists of 16 residues. V lost 2 bases to trimming and J lost 5 bases; unmatched junction nucleotides: 7. Germline CDR1 is LNHDA and CDR2 is SQIVND (reference sequence).